This T cell receptor beta chain was obtained from a study of tumour-infiltrating T cells in Burkitt lymphoma. About the research overall: All epidemiological Burkitt lymphoma subtypes were represented in the cohort. Repertoire clonality predicted overall and progression-free survival.

CDR3 length equals 12 residues. Germline CDR1 and CDR2: SGHRS and YFSETQ. Study-wide points: Public clonotypes, several, appeared across numerous Burkitt lymphoma patients.

Method: immunoSEQ multiplex PCR; TCRdb's copy keeps in-frame clones and lacks some. The data contain roughly 300 clones, less than 30% of them singletons. This clone showed up just a few times. Its antigen is undetermined. The genes are TRBV5-1 and TRBJ2-7; D remains ambiguous. With the DNA end fitting TRBJ2-1 better, the J assignment may be wrong. The sequence was collected from a human donor with Burkitt lymphoma. The sample taken for sequencing was tumor tissue. The CDR3 nucleotides are TGCGCCAGCAGTTCCAGTATCAATGAGCAGTTCTTC. Encoded protein: CASSSSINEQFF.